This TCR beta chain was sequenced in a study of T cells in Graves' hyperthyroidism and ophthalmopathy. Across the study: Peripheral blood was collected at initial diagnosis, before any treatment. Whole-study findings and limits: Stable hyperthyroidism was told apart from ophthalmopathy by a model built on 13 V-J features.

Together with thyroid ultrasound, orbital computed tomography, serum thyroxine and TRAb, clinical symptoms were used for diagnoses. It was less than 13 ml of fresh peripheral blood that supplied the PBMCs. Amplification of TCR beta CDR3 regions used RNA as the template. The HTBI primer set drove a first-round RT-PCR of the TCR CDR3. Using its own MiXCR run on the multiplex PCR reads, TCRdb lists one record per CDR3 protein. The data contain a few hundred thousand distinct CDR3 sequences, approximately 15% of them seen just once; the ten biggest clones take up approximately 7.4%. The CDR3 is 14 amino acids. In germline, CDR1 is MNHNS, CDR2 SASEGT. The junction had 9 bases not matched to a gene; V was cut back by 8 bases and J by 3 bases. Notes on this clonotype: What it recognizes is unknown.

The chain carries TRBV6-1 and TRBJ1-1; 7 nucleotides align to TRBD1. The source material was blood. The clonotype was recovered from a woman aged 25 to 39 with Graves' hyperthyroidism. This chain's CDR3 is CASERQGRDTEAFF. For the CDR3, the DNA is TGTGCCAGCGAGAGACAGGGTCGAGACACTGAAGCTTTCTTT.